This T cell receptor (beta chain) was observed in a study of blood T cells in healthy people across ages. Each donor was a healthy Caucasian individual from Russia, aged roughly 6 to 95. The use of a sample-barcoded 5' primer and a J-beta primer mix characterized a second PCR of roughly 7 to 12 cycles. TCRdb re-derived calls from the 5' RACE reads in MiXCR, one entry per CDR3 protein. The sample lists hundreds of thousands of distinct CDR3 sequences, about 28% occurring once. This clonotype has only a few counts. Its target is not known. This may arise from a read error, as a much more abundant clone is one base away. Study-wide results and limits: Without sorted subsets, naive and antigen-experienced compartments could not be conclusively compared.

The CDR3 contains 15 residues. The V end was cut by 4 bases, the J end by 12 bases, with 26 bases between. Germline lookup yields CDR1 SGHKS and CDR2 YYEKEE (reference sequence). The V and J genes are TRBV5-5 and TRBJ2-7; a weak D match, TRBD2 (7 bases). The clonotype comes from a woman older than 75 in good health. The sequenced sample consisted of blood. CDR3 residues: CASSRAAGADLIWYF. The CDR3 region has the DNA TGTGCCAGCAGCCGGGCGGCGGGGGCCGATTTAATTTGGTACTTC.